The present T cell receptor beta chain was sequenced within a study of OX40 agonist ivuxolimab in advanced cancers. Study-wide context: Ivuxolimab is an agonistic anti-OX40 (CD134) antibody, and patients were treated with it. People in dose escalation had one of these cancers: hepatocellular carcinoma, melanoma, renal cell or head and neck cancer.

Notes on this clone: The antigen is undetermined.

General study findings and limits: Clonal expansion by week 6 occurred in CD4+ and CD8+ blood T cells (at 0.1 to 3.0 mg/kg).

CDR1 MNHEY and CDR2 SMNVEV come from the germline V gene (reference sequence). Trimming stripped 8 bases from V and 1 base from J, with 10 bases between. This CDR3 has 13 residues. Clones were sequenced by immunoSEQ multiplex PCR, and TCRdb holds only the in-frame ones, with some missing. Here the sample spans 80,000 or so clones, more than 80% being singletons. J is TRBJ2-3 and V is TRBV27; D could derive from TRBD1 or TRBD2 (6 bases each). The sample consisted of CD4+ or CD8+ T cells sorted from blood, taken in a trial of the OX40 agonist ivuxolimab. The clonotype originates from an adult with an advanced solid tumor such as melanoma, head and neck, liver or kidney cancer. CDR3 DNA sequence: TGTGCCAGCGGACAGCGGGGCACAGATACGCAGTATTTT. Translation: CASGQRGTDTQYF.